This T cell receptor (beta chain) appears in the sequencing data of a study of blood T cells in healthy people across ages. Study-level background: Through template switching, about one barcoded beta molecule was captured per two T cells, as measured in model experiments. Study results and caveats: Leaving the PBMCs unsorted stopped any conclusive comparison of naive versus antigen-experienced cells.

CDR1 and CDR2 (germline): LNHNV, YYDKDF (reference sequence). This CDR3 comprises 16 residues. V was clipped by 1 base and J by 7 bases; unmatched bases: 8. Primers used in a second PCR of about 7 to 12 cycles were a sample-barcoded 5' primer and a J-beta primer mix. TCRdb independently ran MiXCR on the 5' RACE reads; one entry per CDR3 protein. The data contain roughly 1,000,000 distinct CDR3 sequences, roughly 24% of them singletons. Notes on this clonotype: The antigen remains unidentified.

The sample was also reused in another study, on T cells of mothers and their children. This second report adds: T cell clones that were persistent and microchimeric went undetected.

The chain is built from TRBV15 and TRBJ2-2; 8 bases align to TRBD2. This clonotype originated in a girl aged 2 to 9 in good health. Source material: blood. CDR3 amino acids: CATSRAPSGPGGELFF. The CDR3 DNA follows: TGTGCCACCAGCAGAGCCCCTAGCGGGCCCGGCGGGGAGCTGTTTTTT.